The 3 T cell receptor beta chains listed next were all sequenced from one sample in a study of blood T cell repertoires in COVID-19. Clones were read by immunoSEQ multiplex PCR, and TCRdb kept only the in-frame ones, dropping some. The repertoire has about 120,000 clones, 60% to 80% of them found once; the top ten carry over 4.5%. The sample consisted of peripheral blood. Receptors were obtained from a man aged 55 to 70 with acute or convalescent COVID-19.

This clone was observed a handful of times. V usage is TRBV9 and J usage is TRBJ2-7, with a weak D call TRBD2 (6 bases). V was trimmed by 0 bases and J by 3 bases, leaving 13 bases between them. CDR1 is SGDLS, CDR2 YYNGEE, per germline. The CDR3 totals 15 residues. The CDR3 protein is CASSVGGEPNYEQYF. Here the CDR3 DNA reads TGTGCCAGCAGCGTAGGGGGGGAGCCAAACTACGAGCAGTACTTC.

The gene calls are TRBV5-1 and TRBJ2-3; possible D gene TRBD2, 5 bases. Germline CDR1 SGHRS, CDR2 YFSETQ. Deletions cut 2 bases from V and 0 bases from J, with 10 bases between. The CDR3 sequence is 15 residues long. CDR3 region: CASSLSGTSTDTQYF. The CDR3 nucleotides are TGCGCCAGCAGCTTAAGCGGAACTAGCACAGATACGCAGTATTTT.

This chain connects TRBV6-1 to TRBJ1-1; no firm D call. CDR1 is MNHNS, CDR2 SASEGT, per germline. CDR3 length equals 14 residues. The V end was cut by 1 base, the J end by 6 bases, with 12 bases between. The CDR3 reads CASSEVVAGAEAFF. DNA for the CDR3: TGTGCCAGCAGTGAAGTTGTAGCGGGAGCTGAAGCTTTCTTT.